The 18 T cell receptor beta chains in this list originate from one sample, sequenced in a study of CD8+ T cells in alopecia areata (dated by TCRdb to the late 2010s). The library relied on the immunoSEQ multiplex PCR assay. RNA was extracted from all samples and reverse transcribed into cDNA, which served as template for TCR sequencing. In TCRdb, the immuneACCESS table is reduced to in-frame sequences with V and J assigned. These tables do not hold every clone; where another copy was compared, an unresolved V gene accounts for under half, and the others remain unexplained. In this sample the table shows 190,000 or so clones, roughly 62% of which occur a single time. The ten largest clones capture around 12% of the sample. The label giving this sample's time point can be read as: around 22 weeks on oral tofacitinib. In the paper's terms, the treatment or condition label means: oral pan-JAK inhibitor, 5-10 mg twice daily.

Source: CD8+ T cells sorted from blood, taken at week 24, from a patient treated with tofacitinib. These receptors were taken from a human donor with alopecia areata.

The DNA of the CDR3 is TGCGCCAGCAGCCCGAACGCCGCTCGGACAGCCGCTAACTATGGCTACACCTTC. Its protein is CASSPNAARTAANYGYTF. The chain links TRBV5-1 to TRBJ1-2; D is possibly TRBD1 (6 bases). There are 18 residues in the CDR3. Per the germline V gene, CDR1 is SGHRS and CDR2 is YFSETQ. V lost 4 bases and J 0 bases, leaving 22 bases between the germline ends.

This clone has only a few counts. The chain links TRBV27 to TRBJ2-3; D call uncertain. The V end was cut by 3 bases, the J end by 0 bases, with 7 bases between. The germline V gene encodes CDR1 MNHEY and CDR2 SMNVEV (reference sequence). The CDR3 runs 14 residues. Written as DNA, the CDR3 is TGTGCCAGCAGTTTGGTACAGAGCACAGATACGCAGTATTTT. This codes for CASSLVQSTDTQYF.

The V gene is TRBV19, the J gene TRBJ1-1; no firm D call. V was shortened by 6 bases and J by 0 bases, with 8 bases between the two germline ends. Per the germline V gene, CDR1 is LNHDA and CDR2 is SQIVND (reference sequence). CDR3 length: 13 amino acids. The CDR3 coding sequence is TGTGCCAGTAGGCGCACAGTGAACACTGAAGCTTTCTTT. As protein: CASRRTVNTEAFF.

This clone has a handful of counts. CDR3 residues: CASSSDPGGDFYGYTF. DNA for the CDR3: TGCGCCAGCAGCTCGGACCCAGGAGGGGATTTCTATGGCTACACCTTC. The chain has TRBV5-1 and TRBJ1-2, with a tentative D call TRBD1 (5 bases). V was clipped by 3 bases and J by 4 bases, with 19 bases between them. The CDR3 runs 16 residues. Germline-derived CDR1 and CDR2 are SGHRS and YFSETQ.

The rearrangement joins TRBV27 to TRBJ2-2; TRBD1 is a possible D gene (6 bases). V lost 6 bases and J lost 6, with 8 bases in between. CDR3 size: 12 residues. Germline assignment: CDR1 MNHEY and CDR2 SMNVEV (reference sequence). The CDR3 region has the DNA TGTGCCAGCAGGCAGGGGTCCGGGGAGCTGTTTTTT. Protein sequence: CASRQGSGELFF.

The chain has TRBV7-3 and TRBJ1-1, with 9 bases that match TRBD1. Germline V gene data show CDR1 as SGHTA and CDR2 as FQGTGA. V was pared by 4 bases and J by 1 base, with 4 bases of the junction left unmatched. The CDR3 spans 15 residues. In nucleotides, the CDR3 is TGTGCCAGCAGCTCTACAGGGGGCTCGAACACTGAAGCTTTCTTT. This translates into CASSSTGGSNTEAFF.

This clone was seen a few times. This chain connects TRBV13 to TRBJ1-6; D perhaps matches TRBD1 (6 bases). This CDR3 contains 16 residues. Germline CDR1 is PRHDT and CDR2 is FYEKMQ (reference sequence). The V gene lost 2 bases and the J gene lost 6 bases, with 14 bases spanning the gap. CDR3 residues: CASSLLGGLGNSPLHF. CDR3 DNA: TGTGCCAGCAGCTTACTCGGGGGCCTAGGTAATTCACCCCTCCACTTT. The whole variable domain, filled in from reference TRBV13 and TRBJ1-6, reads AAGVIQSPRHLIKEKRETATLKCYPIPRHDTVYWYQQGPGQDPQFLISFYEKMQSDKGSIPDRFSAQQFSDYHSELNMSSLELGDSALYFCASSLLGGLGNSPLHFGNGTRLTVT.

The chain's CDR3 is CASSWGQQAFF. Here the CDR3 DNA reads TGTGCCAGCAGTTGGGGACAGCAAGCTTTCTTT. This chain links TRBV27 with TRBJ1-1, with 7 bases matching TRBD1. V trimming: 4 bases; J trimming: 9 bases; junction bases outside the gene matches: 2. The CDR3 length is 11 residues. The V gene's germline CDR1 is MNHEY and CDR2 SMNVEV (reference sequence).

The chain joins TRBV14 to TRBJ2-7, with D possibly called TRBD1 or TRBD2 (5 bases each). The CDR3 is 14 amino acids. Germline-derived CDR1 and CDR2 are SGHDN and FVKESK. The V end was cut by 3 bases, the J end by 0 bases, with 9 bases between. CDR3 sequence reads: CASSHRGASYEQYF. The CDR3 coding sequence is TGTGCCAGCAGCCACCGGGGCGCCTCCTACGAGCAGTACTTC.

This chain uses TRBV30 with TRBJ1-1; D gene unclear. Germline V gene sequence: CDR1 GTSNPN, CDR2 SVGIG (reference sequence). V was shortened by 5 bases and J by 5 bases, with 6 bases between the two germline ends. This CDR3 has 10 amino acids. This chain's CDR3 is CAWWTTEAFF. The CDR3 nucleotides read TGTGCCTGGTGGACGACTGAAGCTTTCTTT.

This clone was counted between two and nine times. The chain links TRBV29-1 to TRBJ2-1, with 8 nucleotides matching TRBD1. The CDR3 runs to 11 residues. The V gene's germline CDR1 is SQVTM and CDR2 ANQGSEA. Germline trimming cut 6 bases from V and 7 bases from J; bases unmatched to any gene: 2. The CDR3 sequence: CSVTGENEQFF. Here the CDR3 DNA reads TGCAGCGTGACAGGGGAGAATGAGCAGTTCTTC.

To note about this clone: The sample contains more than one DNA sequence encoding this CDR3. The CDR3 is CASTYTGELFF. The CDR3 region has the DNA TGTGCCAGCACATACACCGGGGAGCTGTTTTTT. V gene TRBV25-1 combines with J gene TRBJ2-2; D is uncertain. V gave up 7 bases and J gave up 3 bases, with 3 bases separating them. Germline lookup yields CDR1 MGHDK and CDR2 SYGVNS. CDR3 length equals 11 residues.

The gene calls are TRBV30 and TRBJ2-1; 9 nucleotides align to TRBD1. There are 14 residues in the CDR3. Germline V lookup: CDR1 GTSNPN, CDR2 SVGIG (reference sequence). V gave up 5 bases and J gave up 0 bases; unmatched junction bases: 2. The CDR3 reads CAWGTGTSYNEQFF. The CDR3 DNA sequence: TGTGCCTGGGGGACAGGGACCTCCTACAATGAGCAGTTCTTC.

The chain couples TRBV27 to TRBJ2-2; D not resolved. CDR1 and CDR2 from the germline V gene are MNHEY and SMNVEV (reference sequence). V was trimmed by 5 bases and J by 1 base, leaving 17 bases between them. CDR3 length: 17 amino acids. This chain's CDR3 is CASSPRATPGNTGELFF. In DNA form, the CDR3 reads TGTGCCAGCAGTCCCCGGGCCACCCCGGGGAACACCGGGGAGCTGTTTTTT.

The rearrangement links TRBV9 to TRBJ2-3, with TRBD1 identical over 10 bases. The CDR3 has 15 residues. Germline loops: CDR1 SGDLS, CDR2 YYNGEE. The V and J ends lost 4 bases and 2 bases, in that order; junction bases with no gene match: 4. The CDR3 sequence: CASSSDRGLTDTQYF. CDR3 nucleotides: TGTGCCAGCAGCTCTGACAGGGGGCTCACAGATACGCAGTATTTT.

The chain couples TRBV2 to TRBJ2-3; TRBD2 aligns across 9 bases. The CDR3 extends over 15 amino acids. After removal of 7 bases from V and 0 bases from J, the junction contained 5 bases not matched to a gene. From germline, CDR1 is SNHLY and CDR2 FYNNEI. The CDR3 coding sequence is TGTGCCAGCATTAGCGGGGGTGCTAGCACAGATACGCAGTATTTT. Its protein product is CASISGGASTDTQYF.

The CDR3 DNA reads TGTGCCAGCAGTGAATGGACAGGCAATCAGCCCCAGCATTTT. Translating it yields CASSEWTGNQPQHF. This sequence joins TRBV2 and TRBJ1-5; a weak D match, TRBD1 (6 bases). The germline V gene encodes CDR1 SNHLY and CDR2 FYNNEI. This CDR3 is built from 14 residues. V was shortened by 2 bases and J by 2 bases, with 7 bases between the two germline ends.

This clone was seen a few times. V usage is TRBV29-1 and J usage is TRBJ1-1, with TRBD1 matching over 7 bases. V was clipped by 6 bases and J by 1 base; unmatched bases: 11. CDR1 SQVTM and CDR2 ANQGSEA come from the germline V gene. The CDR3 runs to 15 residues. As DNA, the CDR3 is TGCAGCGTAACGATCTCAGGACAGGAGAACACTGAAGCTTTCTTT. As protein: CSVTISGQENTEAFF. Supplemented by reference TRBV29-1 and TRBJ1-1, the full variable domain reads SAVISQKPSRDICQRGTSLTIQCQVDSQVTMMFWYRQQPGQSLTLIATANQGSEATYESGFVIDKFPISRPNLTFSTLTVSNMSPEDSSIYLCSVTISGQENTEAFFGQGTRLTVV.